This T cell receptor (beta chain) was identified in a study of cytomegalovirus exposure and HLA in healthy donors. Broader study findings: Analyzed later, most CMV-associated TCR beta chains appeared HLA-restricted. Indistinguishable V segments such as TRBV6-2 and TRBV6-3 were excluded.

From germline, CDR1 is ENHRY and CDR2 SYGVKD. Trimming shortened V by 4 bases and J by 1 base, and 6 bases separated the two germline ends. The CDR3 consists of 13 residues. A word on this clone: The antigen remains undetermined.

Primers: 60 Vbeta forward and 13 Jbeta reverse. The repertoire was sequenced with immunoSEQ multiplex PCR; TCRdb's copy has only in-frame clones and lacks some. The data contain about 210,000 clones, about 77% of them seen just once; the ten biggest clones take up about 0.47%. The sequenced sample consisted of PBMCs. This sequence originates from a boy aged 5-17 years in good health and CMV-seronegative. The chain couples TRBV10-3 to TRBJ2-3; a possible D gene is TRBD1 (6 bases). In nucleotides, the CDR3 is TGTGCCATCAGTGGGACAGGCACAGATACGCAGTATTTT. It yields the protein CAISGTGTDTQYF.